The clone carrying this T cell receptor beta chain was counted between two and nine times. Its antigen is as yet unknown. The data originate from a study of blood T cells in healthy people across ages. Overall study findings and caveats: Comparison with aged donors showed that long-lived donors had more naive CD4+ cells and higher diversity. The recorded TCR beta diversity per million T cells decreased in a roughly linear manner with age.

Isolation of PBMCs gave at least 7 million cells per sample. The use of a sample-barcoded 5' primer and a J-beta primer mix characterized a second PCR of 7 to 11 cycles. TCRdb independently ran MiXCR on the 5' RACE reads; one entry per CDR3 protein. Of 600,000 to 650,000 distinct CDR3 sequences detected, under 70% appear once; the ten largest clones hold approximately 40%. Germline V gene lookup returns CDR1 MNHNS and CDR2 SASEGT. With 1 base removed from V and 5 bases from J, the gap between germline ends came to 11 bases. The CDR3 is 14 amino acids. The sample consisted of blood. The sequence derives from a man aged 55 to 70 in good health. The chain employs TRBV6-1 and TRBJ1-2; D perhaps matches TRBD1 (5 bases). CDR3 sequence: CASSEERTSYGYTF. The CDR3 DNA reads TGTGCCAGCAGTGAAGAGCGGACATCTTATGGCTACACCTTC.